These T cell receptor beta chains were read from a single sample in a study of cytomegalovirus exposure and HLA in healthy donors. The protocol was immunoSEQ multiplex PCR, while the TCRdb copy is restricted to in-frame clones and leaves out a portion. The profile shows roughly 120,000 clones, 78% of them singletons. The sample comprised PBMCs. Receptor source: a man aged 40-49 years in good health and CMV-seronegative. Both conserved end residues are part of each CDR3. D genes are given only for firm matches. Size is stated for part of the rows, as once, few or many counts, or as a class when the clone is expanded.

clone_size	v_call	j_call	d_call	cdr3_nt	cdr3_aa
.	TRBV16	TRBJ2-7	.	TGTGCCAGCAGCCAATTCCCAGTTGCAACGCCTGCCTACGAGCAGTACTTC	CASSQFPVATPAYEQYF
.	TRBV18	TRBJ1-4	.	TGTGCCAGCTCACCAGGGGCGCGTGAAAAACTGTTTTTT	CASSPGAREKLFF
.	TRBV19	TRBJ2-2	.	TGTGCCAGTAGTCCAGGAGGGAGGTTGACCGGGGAGCTGTTTTTT	CASSPGGRLTGELFF
.	TRBV12-5	TRBJ2-1	TRBD2	TGTGCTAGTGGTAGGACTAGCGGGGGGGCGACGGCTAGTATGAATGAGCAGTTCTTC	CASGRTSGGATASMNEQFF
few	TRBV7-2	TRBJ1-1	.	TGTGCCAGCAGCTTACGTAGCGACACTGAAGCTTTCTTT	CASSLRSDTEAFF
.	TRBV6-5	TRBJ1-1	TRBD1	TGTGCCAGCAGGGGGACAGGAAGAACTGAAGCTTTCTTT	CASRGTGRTEAFF
.	TRBV5-5	TRBJ1-5	.	TGTGCCAGCAGCTTGGGGGCAGGGGCCGCTCAGCCCCAGCATTTT	CASSLGAGAAQPQHF
once	TRBV7-3	TRBJ2-1	TRBD2	TGTGCCAGCAGCCCATCTAGCGGAAGCTCCTACAATGAGCAGTTCTTC	CASSPSSGSSYNEQFF
.	TRBV7-9	TRBJ2-5	.	TGTGCCAGCAGCTTTCCCAGAGAGACCCAGTACTTC	CASSFPRETQYF
once	TRBV6-1	TRBJ1-2	.	TGTGCCAGCAGCCCCGGTCGGGACTATGGCTACACCTTC	CASSPGRDYGYTF
.	TRBV14	TRBJ2-7	.	TGTGCCAGCAGCGAGGCAGGGTGGCGAAAGCAGTACTTC	CASSEAGWRKQYF
few	TRBV7-2	TRBJ1-4	TRBD1	TGTGCCAGCAGCTTAGTCCCGGGACAGGAGGAGAATGAAAAACTGTTTTTT	CASSLVPGQEENEKLFF
few	TRBV6-5	TRBJ1-1	.	TGTGCCAGCAGACCTACAGATCCCGTGACTGAAGCTTTCTTT	CASRPTDPVTEAFF
.	TRBV6-5	TRBJ1-5	.	TGTGCCAGTCAGGGTTTTTGGCCCCAGCATTTT	CASQGFWPQHF
.	TRBV7-3	TRBJ1-1	TRBD1	TGTGCCAGCAGCTTAGGGGCAGGGGGCGATTGGACTGAAGCTTTCTTT	CASSLGAGGDWTEAFF
few	TRBV7-3	TRBJ2-2	.	TGTGCCAGCAGCTTAAACACGAGGGCGAACACCGGGGAGCTGTTTTTT	CASSLNTRANTGELFF
.	TRBV2	TRBJ1-2	.	TGTGCCAGCAGTGACGGGACTGCCTATGGCTACACCTTC	CASSDGTAYGYTF
.	TRBV9	TRBJ2-2	.	TGTGCCAGCAGCGTAGCGATCAGACGGAGTGGAACCGGGGAGCTGTTTTTT	CASSVAIRRSGTGELFF
.	TRBV7-7	TRBJ2-3	.	TGTGCTAGCAGCAGTTTACAGGAGAATACGCAGTATTTT	CASSSLQENTQYF
.	TRBV7-8	TRBJ1-5	.	TGTGCCAGCAGCTTAACCCGGGATTTGCCCGGCAATCAGCCCCAGCATTTT	CASSLTRDLPGNQPQHF